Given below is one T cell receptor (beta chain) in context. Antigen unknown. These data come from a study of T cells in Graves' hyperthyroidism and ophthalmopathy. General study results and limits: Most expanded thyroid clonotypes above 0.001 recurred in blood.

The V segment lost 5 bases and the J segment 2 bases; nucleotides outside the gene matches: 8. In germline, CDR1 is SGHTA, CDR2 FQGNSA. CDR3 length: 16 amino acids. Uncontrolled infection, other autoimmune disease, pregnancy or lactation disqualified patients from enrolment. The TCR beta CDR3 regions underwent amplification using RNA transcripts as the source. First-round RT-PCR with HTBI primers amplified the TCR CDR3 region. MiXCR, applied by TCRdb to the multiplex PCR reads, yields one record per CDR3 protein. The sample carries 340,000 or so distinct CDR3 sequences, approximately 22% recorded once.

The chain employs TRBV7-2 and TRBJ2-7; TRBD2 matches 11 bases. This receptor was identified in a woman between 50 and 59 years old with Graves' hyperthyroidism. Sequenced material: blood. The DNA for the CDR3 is TGTGCCAGCAGCCGAACCAGACTAGCGGGGCCCTACGAGCAGTACTTC. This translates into CASSRTRLAGPYEQYF.